The 27 T cell receptor beta chains below come from one sample, sequenced in a study of shared clonotypes between healthy human individuals. Clones were sequenced by immunoSEQ multiplex PCR, and TCRdb holds only the in-frame ones, with some missing. The sample includes roughly 490,000 clones, roughly 85% seen only once; the top ten take roughly 12%. Sequenced material: PBMCs. These receptors all come from a woman between 40 and 50 years old in good health. Some clones in this sample may be carry-over from other donors' samples.

This chain uses TRBV30 with TRBJ2-2; unclear D gene. CDR1 GTSNPN and CDR2 SVGIG come from the germline V gene (reference sequence). This CDR3 has 12 residues. Deletions cut 2 bases from V and 6 bases from J, with 7 bases between. The CDR3 region is CAWSKGAGELFF. The CDR3 DNA reads as TGTGCCTGGAGTAAGGGCGCCGGGGAGCTGTTTTTT.

The chain is built from TRBV29-1 and TRBJ2-7; D uncertain. Germline V lookup: CDR1 SQVTM, CDR2 ANQGSEA. CDR3 size: 13 residues. V lost 4 bases to trimming and J lost 0 bases, with 10 bases between them. CDR3 nucleotides: TGCAGCGTTGGTGATGGAAACTCCTACGAGCAGTACTTC. Translated: CSVGDGNSYEQYF.

The chain is built from TRBV19 and TRBJ1-1; D uncertain. From germline, CDR1 is LNHDA and CDR2 SQIVND (reference sequence). CDR3 length: 13 amino acids. The V end lost 3 bases, the J end lost 1 base, and 6 bases lay between the germline ends. CDR3 nucleotides: TGTGCCAGTAGTATCTCCCCGAACACTGAAGCTTTCTTT. It codes for CASSISPNTEAFF.

This sequence joins TRBV7-2 and TRBJ2-5; D is possibly TRBD1 (5 bases). The CDR3 covers 16 residues. Germline V gives CDR1 SGHTA, CDR2 FQGNSA. With 5 bases removed from V and 1 base from J, the gap between germline ends came to 17 bases. The CDR3 DNA follows: TGTGCCAGCAGCCGGACATACTCCCGGGCCCAAGAGACCCAGTACTTC. The encoded protein is CASSRTYSRAQETQYF.

This chain joins TRBV9 and TRBJ2-1, with a weak D call TRBD2 (6 bases). Germline CDR1 reads SGDLS; CDR2 reads YYNGEE. V was trimmed by 3 bases and J by 6 bases, leaving 13 bases between them. The CDR3 sequence is 14 residues long. Written as DNA, the CDR3 is TGTGCCAGCAGCGCACGGGAGTACAGCAATGAGCAGTTCTTC. Its protein is CASSAREYSNEQFF.

The J gene is TRBJ1-2, the V gene TRBV6-5; D possibly corresponds to TRBD1 (5 bases). The CDR3 consists of 13 residues. CDR1 is MNHEY and CDR2 is SVGAGI in the germline V gene. The V end was cut by 6 bases, the J end by 0 bases, with 8 bases between. Here the CDR3 DNA reads TGTGCCAGCAGAGACAGCGCTAACTATGGCTACACCTTC. Protein: CASRDSANYGYTF.

This clone was recorded only once. The chain links TRBV27 to TRBJ2-3, with 8 bases lining up with TRBD1. Trimming took 8 bases from V and 4 from J; bases not matched to a gene: 14. The germline gives CDR1 MNHEY, CDR2 SMNVEV (reference sequence). This CDR3 is built from 16 residues. DNA for the CDR3: TGTGCCAGCCCCACGTCCAGGGGGCAAAGCTCAGATACGCAGTATTTT. It is translated as CASPTSRGQSSDTQYF.

In this sample, this clone turned up once. This chain uses TRBV5-1 with TRBJ2-1; no clear D. This CDR3 has 15 residues. In germline, CDR1 is SGHRS, CDR2 YFSETQ. Trimming stripped 3 bases from V and 0 bases from J, with 10 bases between. This CDR3 is CASSSDGSSYNEQFF. DNA for the CDR3: TGCGCCAGCAGCTCGGACGGTAGCTCCTACAATGAGCAGTTCTTC.

The DNA for the CDR3 is TGTGCCAGCAGACGGGACCAAAACTATGGCTACACCTTC. Translated: CASRRDQNYGYTF. This chain joins TRBV6-5 and TRBJ1-2, with a possible D match to TRBD1 (5 bases). The CDR3 totals 13 residues. Germline V gene lookup returns CDR1 MNHEY and CDR2 SVGAGI. Trimming cost V 6 bases and J 2 bases, with 10 bases left between them.

V gene TRBV2 combines with J gene TRBJ2-5, with 9 bases aligning to TRBD2. Unmatched junction bases numbered 1, after V lost 4 bases and J lost 4 bases. CDR3 size: 13 residues. Germline values: CDR1 SNHLY, CDR2 FYNNEI. The CDR3 DNA follows: TGTGCCAGCAGTGGCGGGGGGGGAGAGACCCAGTACTTC. Translation: CASSGGGGETQYF.

The J gene is TRBJ1-2, the V gene TRBV5-1; maybe TRBD1 (5 bases). Looked up from germline, CDR1 is SGHRS and CDR2 is YFSETQ. The CDR3 covers 13 residues. The V end lost 4 bases, the J end lost 2 bases, and 9 bases lay between the germline ends. The CDR3 is CASSRGLNYGYTF. The CDR3 nucleotides are TGCGCCAGCAGCCGGGGACTGAACTATGGCTACACCTTC.

This clone has a handful of counts. This chain uses TRBV7-2 with TRBJ2-1; 9 positions match TRBD1. V lost 4 bases to trimming and J lost 2 bases; unmatched junction nucleotides: 9. The CDR3 extends over 17 amino acids. The germline V gene has CDR1 SGHTA and CDR2 FQGNSA. CDR3: CASSSLGQGTPYNEQFF. In DNA, the CDR3 is TGTGCCAGCAGCTCATTAGGACAGGGGACCCCCTACAATGAGCAGTTCTTC.

The chain couples TRBV5-1 to TRBJ1-1; possibly TRBD1 for D (6 bases). V lost 1 base and J 3 bases, leaving 10 bases between the germline ends. The CDR3 runs 14 residues. The germline V gene encodes CDR1 SGHRS and CDR2 YFSETQ. CDR3 amino acids: CASSLTGRDTEAFF. CDR3 sequence (DNA): TGCGCCAGCAGCTTGACAGGGAGGGACACTGAAGCTTTCTTT. The variable domain in full, completed from reference TRBV5-1 and TRBJ1-1, reads KAGVTQTPRYLIKTRGQQVTLSCSPISGHRSVSWYQQTPGQGLQFLFEYFSETQRNKGNFPGRFSGRQFSNSRSEMNVSTLELGDSALYLCASSLTGRDTEAFFGQGTRLTVV.

V usage is TRBV13 and J usage is TRBJ2-3; D not resolved. CDR3 length: 13 residues. Between the trimmed V and J ends, which lost 4 bases and 4 bases, there was a span of 9 bases. Germline V gene lookup returns CDR1 PRHDT and CDR2 FYEKMQ (reference sequence). The CDR3 DNA reads as TGTGCCAGCAGCTCCCCCTTGTCAGATACGCAGTATTTT. Its translation: CASSSPLSDTQYF.

This clone was found a few times. This chain links TRBV7-2 with TRBJ2-2; tentative D call: TRBD2 (6 bases). Trimming cost V 5 bases and J 4 bases, with 17 bases left between them. The CDR3 has 16 amino acids. Germline V gene sequence: CDR1 SGHTA, CDR2 FQGNSA. The CDR3 nucleotides read TGTGCCAGCAGCAAACGGACTAACCTGTTCACCGGGGAGCTGTTTTTT. It translates to CASSKRTNLFTGELFF. The full variable domain, rest sourced from reference TRBV7-2 and TRBJ2-2, is GAGVSQSPSNKVTEKGKDVELRCDPISGHTALYWYRQSLGQGLEFLIYFQGNSAPDKSGLPSDRFSAERTGGSVSTLTIQRTQQEDSAVYLCASSKRTNLFTGELFFGEGSRLTVL.

The table lists this clone with a few counts. A read error is likely here: a far larger clone is one base away. Other DNA sequences in this specimen translate into the identical CDR3. The gene calls are TRBV29-1 and TRBJ1-2; D is undetermined. There are 11 residues in the CDR3. CDR1 is SQVTM, CDR2 ANQGSEA, per germline. The V and J ends lost 7 bases and 2 bases respectively, with 8 bases between them. The CDR3 spells CSEPSNYGYTF. In DNA, the CDR3 is TGCAGCGAGCCCTCAAACTATGGCTACACCTTC.

V usage is TRBV6-4 and J usage is TRBJ2-1; the match to TRBD2 covers 8 bases. The trim removed 0 bases at V and 3 bases at J, leaving 4 bases unmatched. The CDR3 length is 16 residues. Per germline, CDR1 MRHNA and CDR2 SNTAGT. Written as DNA, the CDR3 is TGTGCCAGCAGTGACTCAGGGGGACTAGGCTACAATGAGCAGTTCTTC. This translates into CASSDSGGLGYNEQFF.

The gene calls are TRBV11-2 and TRBJ1-1; possibly TRBD1 for D (5 bases). CDR1 is SGHAT, CDR2 FQNNGV, per germline. This CDR3 region has 14 residues. The germline V and J ends were trimmed by 8 bases and 1 base, with 14 bases remaining between them. The CDR3 nucleotides read TGTGCCAGCCCTCTGGGGGAGGGGAACACTGAAGCTTTCTTT. This codes for CASPLGEGNTEAFF.

The chain carries TRBV7-9 and TRBJ2-6; tentatively, D is TRBD2 (6 bases). This CDR3 has 15 amino acids. Trimming took off 4 bases at V and 5 bases at J, with 12 bases between the two ends. The germline gives CDR1 SEHNR, CDR2 FQNEAQ (reference sequence). The CDR3 loop reads CASSSGGSWANVLTF. In nucleotides, the CDR3 is TGTGCCAGCAGCTCCGGGGGTTCCTGGGCCAACGTCCTGACTTTC.

This chain connects TRBV28 to TRBJ2-7; 8 bases are a match to TRBD1. The CDR3 runs 15 residues. Trimming removed 5 bases from V and 3 bases from J; junction bases left unmatched: 9. Germline V gives CDR1 MDHEN, CDR2 SYDVKM. CDR3 DNA: TGTGCCAGCAGTACTCGGACAGGGAAGAACTACGAGCAGTACTTC. Translation: CASSTRTGKNYEQYF.

This clone was seen only once. The rearrangement uses TRBV11-1 and TRBJ2-2, with D uncertain. Germline V gene sequence: CDR1 SGHAT, CDR2 FQDESV (reference sequence). The CDR3 consists of 16 residues. V was cut by 5 bases and J by 0 bases, with 13 bases left in between. CDR3 sequence: CASSPRAWPNTGELFF. The CDR3 nucleotides read TGTGCCAGCAGCCCACGGGCATGGCCGAACACCGGGGAGCTGTTTTTT.

The genes are TRBV6-5 and TRBJ2-3; D gene unclear. Germline V gives CDR1 MNHEY, CDR2 SVGAGI. CDR3 length equals 14 residues. Trimming stripped 2 bases from V and 2 bases from J, with 8 bases between. The CDR3 DNA reads TGTGCCAGCAGTTACACCCCTTTCACAGATACGCAGTATTTT. Translation: CASSYTPFTDTQYF.

The chain couples TRBV15 to TRBJ2-5, with TRBD2 matching over 14 bases. J was trimmed by 4 bases and V by 3 bases; bases with no gene match: 1. Germline CDR1 and CDR2: LNHNV and YYDKDF (reference sequence). The CDR3 has 15 residues. CDR3 amino acids: CATSSGLAGGETQYF. CDR3 sequence (DNA): TGTGCCACCAGCAGCGGACTAGCGGGAGGAGAGACCCAGTACTTC.

Notes on this clone: Other nucleotide sequences from this sample produce the same CDR3. The CDR3 loop reads CASSLGPNTGELFF. CDR3 bases: TGCGCCAGCAGCTTGGGGCCGAACACCGGGGAGCTGTTTTTT. V is TRBV5-1 and J is TRBJ2-2; D gene unclear. Per germline, CDR1 SGHRS and CDR2 YFSETQ. V lost 0 bases to trimming and J lost 0 bases, with 3 bases between them. The CDR3 extends over 14 amino acids.

The CDR3 protein is CASSLQDSSIEHEAFF. CDR3 sequence (DNA): TGTGCCAGCAGCCTTCAGGACAGTTCTATCGAACATGAAGCTTTCTTT. The chain is built from TRBV11-2 and TRBJ1-1, with D possibly matching TRBD1 (6 bases). Germline V gene sequence: CDR1 SGHAT, CDR2 FQNNGV. The CDR3 sequence is 16 residues long. Trimming took off 5 bases at V and 7 bases at J, with 23 bases between the two ends.

The V and J genes are TRBV6-1 and TRBJ2-7; the match to TRBD1 covers 10 bases. The CDR3 length is 14 residues. The germline V gene encodes CDR1 MNHNS and CDR2 SASEGT. Trimming cost V 6 bases and J 0 bases; bases outside gene matches: 2. This CDR3 reads CASRRTGGSYEQYF. The CDR3, as DNA: TGTGCCAGCAGGCGGACAGGGGGCTCCTACGAGCAGTACTTC.

Ten or more counts support this clone. DNA of the CDR3: TGTGCCAGCAGCTTGTGGGACCACTATGGCTACACCTTC. The encoded protein is CASSLWDHYGYTF. The gene calls are TRBV5-6 and TRBJ1-2; tentatively, D is TRBD1 (5 bases). Germline assignment: CDR1 SGHDT and CDR2 YYEEEE. This CDR3 is built from 13 residues. V lost 1 base, J lost 3 bases, and 7 bases lay in between.